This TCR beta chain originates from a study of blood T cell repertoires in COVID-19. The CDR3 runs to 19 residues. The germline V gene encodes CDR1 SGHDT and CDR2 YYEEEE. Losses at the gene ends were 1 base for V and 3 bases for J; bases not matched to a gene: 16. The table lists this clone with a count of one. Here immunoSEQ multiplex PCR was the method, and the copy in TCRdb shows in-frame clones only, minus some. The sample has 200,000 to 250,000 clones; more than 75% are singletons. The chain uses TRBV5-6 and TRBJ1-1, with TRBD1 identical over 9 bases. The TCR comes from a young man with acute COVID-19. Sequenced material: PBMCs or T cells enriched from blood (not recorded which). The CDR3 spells CASSLRVGTGMYRHTEAFF. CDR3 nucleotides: TGTGCCAGCAGCTTGCGCGTTGGGACAGGGATGTATCGCCACACTGAAGCTTTCTTT.